These 18 T cell receptor beta chains share one sample of origin, sequenced in a study of T-cell memory formation after mild COVID-19. In TCRdb, the 5' RACE reads were re-called with MiXCR into one record per CDR3 protein. This table has hundreds of thousands of distinct CDR3 sequences, more than 15% appearing once. The material sequenced was PBMCs or a T cell subset sorted from them (not recorded which). These receptor sequences come from a man aged 18-30 years who had mild COVID-19 (a few samples of this study predate the infection). Cell type and time point are not known.

The chain links TRBV5-4 to TRBJ2-5; 10 nucleotides agree with TRBD2. J was trimmed by 5 bases and V by 2 bases; bases with no gene match: 9. Germline CDR1 is SGHNT and CDR2 is YYREEE (reference sequence). The CDR3 loop spans 16 amino acids. The CDR3, as DNA: TGTGCCAGCAGCTTCCGAGCGGGGGGGCCGTGGGAGACCCAGTACTTC. Amino acid sequence: CASSFRAGGPWETQYF.

This clonotype came up a few times. J is TRBJ2-1 and V is TRBV7-2; no definite D call. Trimming removed 3 bases from V and 10 bases from J, with 7 bases in between. Per the germline V gene, CDR1 is SGHTA and CDR2 is FQGNSA. The CDR3 is 11 residues long. The CDR3 region is CASSLRQEQFF. The CDR3 nucleotides read TGTGCCAGCAGCTTGCGTCAAGAGCAGTTCTTC.

V and J are TRBV7-2 and TRBJ2-7, with D tentatively TRBD1 (5 bases). CDR3 length: 14 amino acids. V was clipped by 4 bases and J by 3 bases, with 13 bases between them. The germline V gene encodes CDR1 SGHTA and CDR2 FQGNSA. In DNA form, the CDR3 reads TGTGCCAGCAGCTCCCGACAGCTACTCTACGAGCAGTACTTC. This gives the protein CASSSRQLLYEQYF. The full variable domain, its missing parts supplied by reference TRBV7-2 and TRBJ2-7, is GAGVSQSPSNKVTEKGKDVELRCDPISGHTALYWYRQSLGQGLEFLIYFQGNSAPDKSGLPSDRFSAERTGGSVSTLTIQRTQQEDSAVYLCASSSRQLLYEQYFGPGTRLTVT.

The sample holds a few counts of this clonotype. The V call is TRBV29-1, the J call TRBJ2-5; the match to TRBD2 covers 8 bases. This CDR3 spans 14 amino acids. Germline V lookup: CDR1 SQVTM, CDR2 ANQGSEA. J was trimmed by 0 bases and V by 8 bases; bases with no gene match: 8. As DNA, the CDR3 is TGCAGCCTTGTTAGCGGGACCTACCAAGAGACCCAGTACTTC. Protein product: CSLVSGTYQETQYF.

The chain carries TRBV11-2 and TRBJ2-3; D might be TRBD2 (6 bases). Trimming left V 6 bases short and J 2 bases short, with 12 bases between. CDR3 size: 14 residues. The germline V gene has CDR1 SGHAT and CDR2 FQNNGV. The CDR3 nucleotides read TGTGCCAGCAGTCCCGCGGACTACACAGATACGCAGTATTTT. Amino acids: CASSPADYTDTQYF. The whole variable domain, filled in from reference TRBV11-2 and TRBJ2-3, reads EAGVAQSPRYKIIEKRQSVAFWCNPISGHATLYWYQQILGQGPKLLIQFQNNGVVDDSQLPKDRFSAERLKGVDSTLKIQPAKLEDSAVYLCASSPADYTDTQYFGPGTRLTVL.

In its sample, this clonotype was seen many times. This chain joins TRBV29-1 and TRBJ2-3; possible D gene TRBD2, 5 bases. V dropped 4 bases and J dropped 6 bases, with 14 bases sitting between them. The CDR3 runs 13 residues. Germline values: CDR1 SQVTM, CDR2 ANQGSEA. The CDR3 sequence is CSVAPAARDTQYF. The CDR3, as DNA: TGCAGCGTTGCCCCAGCGGCTCGGGATACGCAGTATTTT.

This clonotype was recorded a few times. The chain combines TRBV7-2 with TRBJ1-5; D remains ambiguous. The CDR3 spans 14 residues. V was pared by 6 bases and J by 3 bases, with 12 bases between. CDR1 and CDR2 (germline): SGHTA, FQGNSA. DNA of the CDR3: TGTGCCAGCAGTGTTAAGGACGACAATCAGCCCCAGCATTTT. Translating it yields CASSVKDDNQPQHF.

The J gene is TRBJ1-5, the V gene TRBV5-4, with TRBD1 matching 10 bases. Looked up from germline, CDR1 is SGHNT and CDR2 is YYREEE (reference sequence). Trimming removed 2 bases from V and 5 bases from J; junction bases left unmatched: 16. This CDR3 comprises 19 residues. CDR3 region: CASSFARQGASTGDQPQHF. The CDR3 DNA is TGTGCCAGCAGCTTTGCCCGACAGGGGGCCAGCACGGGCGATCAGCCCCAGCATTTT.

This chain uses TRBV7-9 with TRBJ2-2; unclear D gene. The CDR3 loop spans 14 amino acids. The germline V and J ends were trimmed by 0 bases and 6 bases, with 8 bases remaining between them. Germline V gives CDR1 SEHNR, CDR2 FQNEAQ (reference sequence). CDR3 nucleotide sequence: TGTGCCAGCAGCTTAGCGAGGAATCCCGGGGAGCTGTTTTTT. Protein: CASSLARNPGELFF.

This clonotype occurred a few times. V and J are TRBV4-2 and TRBJ2-1, with D hard to call. V was clipped by 1 base and J by 8 bases, with 15 bases between them. Germline V gene data show CDR1 as LGHNA and CDR2 as YNFKEQ. The CDR3 contains 15 residues. The CDR3 bases are TGTGCCAGCAGCCAAGGGGCGGCCAGAAAGGATGAGCAGTTCTTC. Translated: CASSQGAARKDEQFF.

The V and J genes are TRBV2 and TRBJ1-5; no definite D call. Germline CDR1 reads SNHLY; CDR2 reads FYNNEI. The CDR3 consists of 13 residues. Between the trimmed V and J ends, which lost 3 bases and 6 bases, there was a span of 9 bases. DNA of the CDR3: TGTGCCAGCAGTGAGGAGGTTGGTCAGCCCCAGCATTTT. Translation gives CASSEEVGQPQHF.

This chain links TRBV20-1 with TRBJ2-3; TRBD2 agrees at 12 bases. The germline V gene encodes CDR1 DFQATT and CDR2 SNEGSKA (reference sequence). Trimming took 5 bases from V and 6 from J; bases not matched to a gene: 6. The CDR3 sequence is 14 residues long. CDR3 coding DNA: TGCAGTGCTTCTAGCGGGGGGGCGTCGGATACGCAGTATTTT. It specifies CSASSGGASDTQYF.

This clonotype was counted only a few times. DNA of the CDR3: TGTGCCAGCAGTTCCATAGCGGTCCAAGAGACCCAGTACTTC. Protein sequence: CASSSIAVQETQYF. The rearrangement joins TRBV12-3 or TRBV12-4 to TRBJ2-5; D perhaps matches TRBD2 (6 bases). CDR3 length: 14 amino acids. Trimming took 4 bases from V and 1 from J, leaving 10 bases between them.

The chain is built from TRBV7-9 and TRBJ2-4; TRBD2 might be the D (6 bases). Germline V lookup: CDR1 SEHNR, CDR2 FQNEAQ (reference sequence). Deletions cut 5 bases from V and 6 bases from J, with 17 bases between. The CDR3 is made up of 15 amino acids. For the CDR3, the DNA is TGTGCCAGCAGCCAAACGGGGGTAGGAGGAAACATTCAGTACTTC. It is translated as CASSQTGVGGNIQYF.

This clonotype was counted ten times or more. V and J are TRBV7-2 and TRBJ2-3; 11 positions match TRBD2. V trimming: 4 bases; J trimming: 4 bases; junction bases outside the gene matches: 7. The germline CDR1 and CDR2 sequences are SGHTA and FQGNSA. The CDR3 spans 16 residues. CDR3 sequence (DNA): TGTGCCAGCAGCTCCCTAGCGGGGGGCCCTTCAGATACGCAGTATTTT. Residues: CASSSLAGGPSDTQYF.

The chain couples TRBV28 to TRBJ1-1; D call uncertain. V lost 2 bases and J lost 11, with 15 bases in between. The CDR3 is 13 residues long. Germline V gene data show CDR1 as MDHEN and CDR2 as SYDVKM. The CDR3 reads CASSLAGRVEAFF. In DNA, the CDR3 is TGTGCCAGCAGTTTAGCGGGCCGAGTGGAGGCTTTCTTT.

The sample holds many counts of this clonotype. This rearrangement joins TRBV5-4 to TRBJ2-7; 8 bases are shared with TRBD1. The CDR3 spans 15 residues. Per the germline V gene, CDR1 is SGHNT and CDR2 is YYREEE (reference sequence). V shed 6 bases, J shed 6 bases, and the junction held 14 bases outside the gene matches. This chain's CDR3 is CASTSEDRASGEQYF. For the CDR3, the DNA is TGTGCCAGCACCTCCGAGGACAGGGCATCGGGCGAGCAGTACTTC.

The CDR3 loop is CASSQDPQGSGNTIYF. In DNA form, the CDR3 reads TGCGCCAGCAGCCAAGATCCACAGGGTTCTGGAAACACCATATATTTT. The J gene is TRBJ1-3, the V gene TRBV4-3; TRBD1 might be the D (6 bases). This CDR3 is built from 16 residues. Germline values: CDR1 LGHNA, CDR2 YSLEER. V shed 0 bases and J shed 1 base, with 10 bases lying between them.